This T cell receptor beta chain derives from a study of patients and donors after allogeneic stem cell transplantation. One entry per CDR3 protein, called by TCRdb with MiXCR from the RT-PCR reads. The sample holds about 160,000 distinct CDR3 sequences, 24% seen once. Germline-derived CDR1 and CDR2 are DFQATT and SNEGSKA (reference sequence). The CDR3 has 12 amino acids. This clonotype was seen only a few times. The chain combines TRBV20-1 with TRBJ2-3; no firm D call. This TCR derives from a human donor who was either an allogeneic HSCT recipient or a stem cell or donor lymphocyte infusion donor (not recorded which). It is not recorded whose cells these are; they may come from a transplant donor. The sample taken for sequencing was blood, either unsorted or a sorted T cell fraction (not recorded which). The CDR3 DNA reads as TGCAGGGCGGCTCTAAACACAGATACGCAGTATTTT. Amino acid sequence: CRAALNTDTQYF.